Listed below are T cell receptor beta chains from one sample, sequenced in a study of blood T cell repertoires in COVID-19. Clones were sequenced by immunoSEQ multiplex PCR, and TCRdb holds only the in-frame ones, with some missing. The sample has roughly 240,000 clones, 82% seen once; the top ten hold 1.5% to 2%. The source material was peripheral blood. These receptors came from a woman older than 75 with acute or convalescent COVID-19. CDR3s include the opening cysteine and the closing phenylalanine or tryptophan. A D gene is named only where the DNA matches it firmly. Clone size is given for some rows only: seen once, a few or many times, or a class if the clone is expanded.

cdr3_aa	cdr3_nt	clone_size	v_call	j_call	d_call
CASSQAGVGGYTF	TGTGCCAGCAGCCAAGCAGGGGTTGGAGGCTACACCTTC	.	TRBV14	TRBJ1-2	.
CASSPGISPTDTQYF	TGTGCCAGCAGCCCTGGAATTAGCCCCACAGATACGCAGTATTTT	.	TRBV9	TRBJ2-3	.
CASRVQGMRGYNEQFF	TGTGCCAGTAGGGTCCAGGGGATGAGGGGCTACAATGAGCAGTTCTTC	.	TRBV19	TRBJ2-1	.
CASSYSTGQAQFF	TGTGCCAGCAGTTACTCCACGGGACAAGCGCAGTTCTTC	.	TRBV6-2/TRBV6-3	TRBJ2-1	.
CASSVVAGGPGTGELFF	TGTGCCAGCAGCGTAGTAGCGGGAGGGCCTGGCACCGGGGAGCTGTTTTTT	.	TRBV9	TRBJ2-2	TRBD2
CASSPLGGPNTEAFF	TGTGCCAGCTCACCACTGGGAGGGCCGAACACTGAAGCTTTCTTT	.	TRBV18	TRBJ1-1	.
CATSRQGAYGYTF	TGTGCCACCAGCAGACAGGGGGCCTATGGCTACACCTTC	.	TRBV15	TRBJ1-2	TRBD1
CASSPQAGRETQYF	TGTGCCAGCAGCCCCCAAGCGGGACGAGAGACCCAGTACTTC	.	TRBV5-8	TRBJ2-5	TRBD2
CASRGGRRSNQPQHF	TGTGCCAGCAGGGGGGGTAGGCGCAGCAATCAGCCCCAGCATTTT	few	TRBV28	TRBJ1-5	.
CASSFNGHLYEQYF	TGTGCCAGCAGTTTCAACGGACATCTCTACGAGCAGTACTTC	.	TRBV27	TRBJ2-7	.
CASSQFQGAYYGYTF	TGTGCCAGCAGCCAATTCCAGGGGGCTTACTATGGCTACACCTTC	.	TRBV14	TRBJ1-2	TRBD1
CASSALGGAGYTF	TGTGCCAGCAGCGCCCTGGGAGGCGCAGGCTACACCTTC	.	TRBV6-5	TRBJ1-2	.
CASSPQGASTNEKLFF	TGTGCCAGCTCACCACAGGGGGCATCAACTAATGAAAAACTGTTTTTT	once	TRBV18	TRBJ1-4	TRBD1
CASSMAQDLNTEAFF	TGTGCCAGTAGTATGGCACAGGACCTGAACACTGAAGCTTTCTTT	.	TRBV19	TRBJ1-1	.
CASSPLQLNTEAFF	TGTGCCAGCAGCCCCCTACAGCTGAACACTGAAGCTTTCTTT	once	TRBV7-2	TRBJ1-1	.
CASSLTDWDTEAFF	TGTGCCAGCAGCTTAACAGATTGGGACACTGAAGCTTTCTTT	once	TRBV11-2	TRBJ1-1	.
CASSLGGGSEQPQHF	TGTGCCAGCAGCTTAGGGGGGGGATCTGAGCAGCCCCAGCATTTT	.	TRBV5-4	TRBJ1-5	.
CASSLATGTSGGAIDTQYF	TGTGCCAGCAGCTTAGCGACAGGGACTAGCGGGGGGGCCATAGATACGCAGTATTTT	once	TRBV7-2	TRBJ2-3	TRBD2